Below, 10 T cell receptor beta chains from the same sample are listed, as sequenced in a study of somatic mutations in T cells in chronic GVHD. The table came from immunoSEQ multiplex PCR; TCRdb's copy has only in-frame clones and leaves some out. The sample has around 13,000 clones, around four fifths seen once. The specimen was Vbeta20-negative CD4+ T cells from blood. The source is a male patient between 50 and 60 years old with chronic graft-versus-host disease. The T cells may partly be graft donor cells.

V and J are TRBV4-3 and TRBJ2-2; D unresolved. Germline CDR1 LGHNA, CDR2 YSLEER. Trimming took off 2 bases at V and 0 bases at J, with 10 bases between the two ends. There are 16 residues in the CDR3. The CDR3 region has the DNA TGCGCCAGCAGCCAAAAAGCAGCGTCGAACACCGGGGAGCTGTTTTTT. It is translated as CASSQKAASNTGELFF.

The chain joins TRBV7-9 to TRBJ1-5; D unresolved. The CDR3 runs 13 residues. Germline V lookup: CDR1 SEHNR, CDR2 FQNEAQ (reference sequence). V gave up 2 bases and J gave up 5 bases, with 7 bases separating them. The CDR3 sequence is CASSLLADQPQHF. In DNA, the CDR3 is TGTGCCAGCAGCTTACTGGCCGATCAGCCCCAGCATTTT.

With respect to this clone: Other DNA sequences within the sample encode an identical CDR3. V and J are TRBV6-1 and TRBJ1-5, with D possibly TRBD1 on 5 matching bases. With 8 bases removed from V and 3 bases from J, the gap between germline ends came to 8 bases. CDR1 is MNHNS and CDR2 is SASEGT in the germline V gene. The CDR3 runs to 12 residues. CDR3 sequence: CASSRDNQPQHF. The CDR3 DNA follows: TGTGCCAGCTCCAGGGACAATCAGCCCCAGCATTTT.

The gene calls are TRBV4-2 and TRBJ2-1; a weak D match, TRBD2 (6 bases). The CDR3 length is 17 residues. V gave up 1 base and J gave up 0 bases, with 13 bases separating them. The germline V gene has CDR1 LGHNA and CDR2 YNFKEQ. The DNA for the CDR3 is TGTGCCAGCAGCCAAGTGCATGGGGAGGCCTCCTACAATGAGCAGTTCTTC. It translates to CASSQVHGEASYNEQFF.

The chain couples TRBV18 to TRBJ2-7, with TRBD1 matching 9 bases. V gave up 5 bases and J gave up 4 bases; unmatched junction bases: 6. The length of the CDR3 is 14 residues. CDR1 is KGHSH and CDR2 is LQKENI in the germline V gene. In nucleotides, the CDR3 is TGTGCCAGCTCATTGGCCGGGACAGGGTACGAGCAGTACTTC. It is translated as CASSLAGTGYEQYF.

V gene TRBV9 combines with J gene TRBJ2-1; 8 nucleotides match TRBD2. CDR1 SGDLS and CDR2 YYNGEE come from the germline V gene. Germline trimming cut 0 bases from V and 2 bases from J; bases unmatched to any gene: 1. This CDR3 is 15 amino acids long. CDR3 loop: CASSVAGGPYNEQFF. In nucleotides, the CDR3 is TGTGCCAGCAGCGTAGCGGGGGGGCCCTACAATGAGCAGTTCTTC.

This chain uses TRBV7-2 with TRBJ1-1; TRBD1 might be the D (5 bases). The ends were cut back, 5 bases at V and 1 base at J, with 11 bases in the middle. CDR1 SGHTA and CDR2 FQGNSA come from the germline V gene. The CDR3 extends over 14 amino acids. CDR3 sequence (DNA): TGTGCCAGCAGCCCTGACAGTTCGAACACTGAAGCTTTCTTT. Residues: CASSPDSSNTEAFF.

This clone showed up just once. The chain links TRBV29-1 to TRBJ2-2; 8 nucleotides align to TRBD2. With 7 bases clipped from V and 5 bases from J, the junction kept 3 bases outside the gene matches. The CDR3 contains 12 residues. In germline, CDR1 is SQVTM, CDR2 ANQGSEA. The CDR3 sequence is CSGGGRTGELFF. CDR3 sequence (DNA): TGCAGCGGGGGCGGGAGGACCGGGGAGCTGTTTTTT.

V gene TRBV7-2 combines with J gene TRBJ1-1; a weak D match, TRBD1 (6 bases). Trimming pared 4 bases from V and 0 bases from J, leaving 6 bases between. Germline V lookup: CDR1 SGHTA, CDR2 FQGNSA. This CDR3 region has 13 residues. The CDR3 sequence is CASSWTVNTEAFF. CDR3 bases: TGTGCCAGCAGCTGGACAGTGAACACTGAAGCTTTCTTT.

This chain joins TRBV2 and TRBJ1-1; no clear D gene. Between the trimmed V and J ends, which lost 5 bases and 1 base, there was a span of 8 bases. Germline loops: CDR1 SNHLY, CDR2 FYNNEI. The CDR3 consists of 13 residues. CDR3 sequence (DNA): TGTGCCAGCAGTTCCGCAGGGAACACTGAAGCTTTCTTT. It codes for CASSSAGNTEAFF.